This T cell receptor beta chain was found in a study of cytomegalovirus exposure and HLA in healthy donors. Overall study results and limits: Versus the approximately 670-donor mean, an Asian-associated ancestry cluster reportedly showed fewer N-insertions in a later analysis. Later analysis suggested links between common viral pathogens and several top significant clusters. The likely origin of a cluster of highly shared sequence variants was a sequencing artifact.

Primers: 60 Vbeta forward and 13 Jbeta reverse. Only in-frame clones appear in the TCRdb table, and some are missing; sequencing was by immunoSEQ multiplex PCR. The data contain 250,000 to 350,000 clones, about 75% of them seen just once; the ten biggest clones take up under 3%. In regard to this clone: Its antigen remains unknown.

Germline CDR1 is LNHNV and CDR2 is YYDKDF (reference sequence). Trimming cost V 5 bases and J 3 bases, with 12 bases left between them. CDR3 size: 14 residues. The source of this sequence is a female donor in good health and CMV-seronegative. The sequencing input was PBMCs. The V gene is TRBV15, the J gene TRBJ2-3; the D is unclear. In DNA form, the CDR3 reads TGTGCCACCAGCGGCGGTTTAAGTACAGATACGCAGTATTTT. This codes for CATSGGLSTDTQYF. The full variable domain, with the rest looked up from reference TRBV15 and TRBJ2-3, is DAMVIQNPRYQVTQFGKPVTLSCSQTLNHNVMYWYQQKSSQAPKLLFHYYDKDFNNEADTPDNFQSRRPNTSFCFLDIRSPGLGDTAMYLCATSGGLSTDTQYFGPGTRLTVL.